These T cell receptor beta chains were read from a single sample in a study of T cell responses to AZD1222 COVID-19 vaccine. Some clones are missing from TCRdb's copy, which holds only in-frame ones; the method was immunoSEQ multiplex PCR. Of some 110,000 clones listed, about 89% were seen once; the top ten hold about 7.4%. Sequencing was performed on peripheral blood, taken 28 days after the second AZD1222 dose. The receptor source for this set is an adult who received the AZD1222 COVID-19 vaccine. Each CDR3 is given with its conserved first and last residue. Each record gives: clone size, V gene, J gene, D gene, CDR3 protein, CDR3 DNA. The D gene is left open where the match is weak. Only part of the rows carry a size: once, few, many, or a class if the clone is expanded.

clone_size: NA; v_call: TRBV28; j_call: TRBJ2-7; d_call: TRBD1; cdr3_aa: CASSFTGTDYEQYF; cdr3_nt: TGTGCCAGCAGTTTCACCGGGACAGACTACGAGCAGTACTTC
clone_size: once; v_call: TRBV10-3; j_call: TRBJ2-1; d_call: TRBD1; cdr3_aa: CAISGGQGYNEQFF; cdr3_nt: TGTGCCATCAGTGGGGGACAGGGTTACAATGAGCAGTTCTTC
clone_size: NA; v_call: TRBV6-5; j_call: TRBJ2-5; d_call: NA; cdr3_aa: CASSIVGGQQETQYF; cdr3_nt: TGTGCCAGCTCAATCGTCGGGGGCCAACAAGAGACCCAGTACTTC
clone_size: NA; v_call: TRBV20-1; j_call: TRBJ1-2; d_call: TRBD1; cdr3_aa: CSASPGQGVFYTF; cdr3_nt: TGCAGTGCTAGTCCGGGACAGGGGGTCTTCTACACCTTC
clone_size: NA; v_call: TRBV7-2; j_call: TRBJ2-2; d_call: NA; cdr3_aa: CASSLVPLSGELFF; cdr3_nt: TGTGCCAGCAGCTTAGTGCCCCTTAGCGGGGAGCTGTTTTTT
clone_size: NA; v_call: TRBV4-2; j_call: TRBJ2-1; d_call: TRBD2; cdr3_aa: CASSQEMVAGGLFGRNEQFF; cdr3_nt: TGTGCCAGCAGCCAAGAAATGGTAGCGGGAGGGCTATTTGGTCGGAATGAGCAGTTCTTC
clone_size: NA; v_call: TRBV27; j_call: TRBJ2-1; d_call: NA; cdr3_aa: CASSLGGIHNEQFF; cdr3_nt: TGTGCCAGCAGTTTGGGGGGTATCCACAATGAGCAGTTCTTC
clone_size: NA; v_call: TRBV20-1; j_call: TRBJ2-1; d_call: NA; cdr3_aa: CSARVPGEQFF; cdr3_nt: TGCAGTGCTAGAGTCCCCGGGGAGCAGTTCTTC
clone_size: NA; v_call: TRBV2; j_call: TRBJ2-7; d_call: TRBD2; cdr3_aa: CASSLAGGGTYEQYF; cdr3_nt: TGTGCCAGCAGCCTAGCGGGAGGAGGTACCTACGAGCAGTACTTC
clone_size: NA; v_call: TRBV3-1/TRBV3-2; j_call: TRBJ2-7; d_call: NA; cdr3_aa: CASSPGLPSSYEQYF; cdr3_nt: TGTGCCAGCAGCCCGGGACTTCCGAGCTCCTACGAGCAGTACTTC
clone_size: once; v_call: TRBV28; j_call: TRBJ1-4; d_call: NA; cdr3_aa: CASSTTGLNEKLFF; cdr3_nt: TGTGCCAGCAGTACGACAGGCCTAAATGAAAAACTGTTTTTT
clone_size: NA; v_call: TRBV11-2; j_call: TRBJ2-3; d_call: TRBD2; cdr3_aa: CASSPRLAVSTDTQYF; cdr3_nt: TGTGCCAGCAGCCCAAGACTAGCAGTCAGCACAGATACGCAGTATTTT
clone_size: NA; v_call: TRBV5-1; j_call: TRBJ2-1; d_call: NA; cdr3_aa: CASSLGQVSADEQFF; cdr3_nt: TGCGCCAGCAGCTTGGGTCAGGTATCGGCTGATGAGCAGTTCTTC
clone_size: NA; v_call: TRBV6-2/TRBV6-3; j_call: TRBJ2-1; d_call: TRBD1; cdr3_aa: CASSYPPRTGGVEQFF; cdr3_nt: TGTGCCAGCAGTTACCCCCCGAGGACAGGGGGAGTTGAGCAGTTCTTC
clone_size: NA; v_call: TRBV5-5; j_call: TRBJ2-5; d_call: NA; cdr3_aa: CASSVTVPQETQYF; cdr3_nt: TGTGCCAGCAGCGTCACAGTACCCCAAGAGACCCAGTACTTC
clone_size: NA; v_call: TRBV9; j_call: TRBJ2-7; d_call: TRBD2; cdr3_aa: CASSGRLAGGYEQYF; cdr3_nt: TGTGCCAGCAGCGGGCGACTAGCGGGAGGCTACGAGCAGTACTTC
clone_size: NA; v_call: TRBV5-8; j_call: TRBJ2-3; d_call: NA; cdr3_aa: CASSLERATDTQYF; cdr3_nt: TGTGCCAGCAGCCTTGAGAGGGCCACAGATACGCAGTATTTT
clone_size: once; v_call: TRBV9; j_call: TRBJ2-5; d_call: NA; cdr3_aa: CASSVDSRETQYF; cdr3_nt: TGTGCCAGCAGCGTAGATAGTAGAGAGACCCAGTACTTC
clone_size: NA; v_call: TRBV30; j_call: TRBJ1-1; d_call: NA; cdr3_aa: CAWSKGQGRNTEAFF; cdr3_nt: TGTGCCTGGAGTAAGGGTCAGGGCCGGAACACTGAAGCTTTCTTT
clone_size: NA; v_call: TRBV24-1; j_call: TRBJ1-1; d_call: NA; cdr3_aa: CALLRGAVCTEAFF; cdr3_nt: TGTGCCTTGCTAAGGGGGGCTGTGTGCACTGAAGCTTTCTTT
clone_size: NA; v_call: TRBV27; j_call: TRBJ2-5; d_call: TRBD1; cdr3_aa: CASSITGEETQYF; cdr3_nt: TGTGCCAGCAGTATAACAGGGGAAGAGACCCAGTACTTC
clone_size: NA; v_call: TRBV19; j_call: TRBJ2-5; d_call: TRBD2; cdr3_aa: CASSMGRETRQETQYF; cdr3_nt: TGTGCCAGTAGTATGGGGCGGGAGACCCGCCAAGAGACCCAGTACTTC